This is a list of T cell receptor beta chains from one sample in a study of OX40 agonist ivuxolimab in advanced cancers. Here immunoSEQ multiplex PCR was the method, and the copy in TCRdb shows in-frame clones only, minus some. This sample has 35,000 to 45,000 clones; over 70% occur once, and the top ten carry roughly 32%. Sequencing was performed on CD4+ or CD8+ T cells sorted from blood, taken in a trial of the OX40 agonist ivuxolimab. The receptors were sampled from an adult with an advanced solid tumor such as melanoma, head and neck, liver or kidney cancer. Both conserved end residues are part of each CDR3. The order of the fields is CDR3 DNA, CDR3 protein, CDR3 length, clone size, J gene, D gene, V gene. A D gene is named only where the DNA matches it firmly. Expanded clones get a size class; other rows say once, few or many, or leave the size out.

CDR3nt: TGTGCCAGCAGCGTAGAGGGCGGGAGAAGGGGGGAGCTGTTTTTT; CDR3aa: CASSVEGGRRGELFF; len: 15; abundance: -; j_gene: TRBJ2-2; d_gene: TRBD2; v_gene: TRBV9
CDR3nt: TGTGCCAGCAGCCTCGGACTAGCGGGAGCTACAGATACGCAGTATTTT; CDR3aa: CASSLGLAGATDTQYF; len: 16; abundance: -; j_gene: TRBJ2-3; d_gene: TRBD2; v_gene: TRBV7-3
CDR3nt: TGTGCCAGCAGTTCGGGACTGCCCTACGAGCAGTACTTC; CDR3aa: CASSSGLPYEQYF; len: 13; abundance: -; j_gene: TRBJ2-7; d_gene: -; v_gene: TRBV6-5
CDR3nt: TGTGCCAGCAGCGTGGACAGGGGGAGCAATCAGCCCCAGCATTTT; CDR3aa: CASSVDRGSNQPQHF; len: 15; abundance: few; j_gene: TRBJ1-5; d_gene: TRBD1; v_gene: TRBV7-9
CDR3nt: TGTGCCTGCAAACAGGGACTTAATGAAAAACTGTTTTTT; CDR3aa: CACKQGLNEKLFF; len: 13; abundance: -; j_gene: TRBJ1-4; d_gene: -; v_gene: TRBV2
CDR3nt: TGTGCTAGCAGCACGAGCACAGGGTCAGATACGCAGTATTTT; CDR3aa: CASSTSTGSDTQYF; len: 14; abundance: -; j_gene: TRBJ2-3; d_gene: -; v_gene: TRBV7-7
CDR3nt: TGCGCCAGCAGCTTGGATCCTCATAGAACAGATACGCAGTATTTT; CDR3aa: CASSLDPHRTDTQYF; len: 15; abundance: -; j_gene: TRBJ2-3; d_gene: -; v_gene: TRBV5-1
CDR3nt: TGTGCCTGGGGATTGGTCGAGCAGTACTTC; CDR3aa: CAWGLVEQYF; len: 10; abundance: -; j_gene: TRBJ2-7; d_gene: -; v_gene: TRBV30
CDR3nt: TGTGCCAGCAGGCTCCGGGACACCGGAATTACGCAGTATTTT; CDR3aa: CASRLRDTGITQYF; len: 14; abundance: once; j_gene: TRBJ2-3; d_gene: -; v_gene: TRBV2
CDR3nt: TGTGCCAGCAGCTTCACGACAGGGGAGTCCTACGAGCAGTACTTC; CDR3aa: CASSFTTGESYEQYF; len: 15; abundance: once; j_gene: TRBJ2-7; d_gene: TRBD1; v_gene: TRBV7-2
CDR3nt: TGTGCCAGCAGCGAACAAGGGGGGGTTAAGTCCTACGAGCAGTACTTC; CDR3aa: CASSEQGGVKSYEQYF; len: 16; abundance: -; j_gene: TRBJ2-7; d_gene: -; v_gene: TRBV11-2
CDR3nt: TGTGCCAGCAGTGTAGGTAGCGGGGAAGTCGAGCAGTACTTC; CDR3aa: CASSVGSGEVEQYF; len: 14; abundance: -; j_gene: TRBJ2-7; d_gene: TRBD2; v_gene: TRBV13
CDR3nt: TGTGCCAGCAGCTCAGCGGGGTCTCGTGGCGGGGTCGAGTTGTTCTTC; CDR3aa: CASSSAGSRGGVELFF; len: 16; abundance: -; j_gene: TRBJ2-1; d_gene: TRBD2; v_gene: TRBV7-9
CDR3nt: TGTGCCAGCAGTGAAGGGACCCTCGGAGAGACCCAGTACTTC; CDR3aa: CASSEGTLGETQYF; len: 14; abundance: -; j_gene: TRBJ2-5; d_gene: -; v_gene: TRBV2
CDR3nt: TGTGCCAGTAGATCCACTAGCGGGGTCTCCTACGAGCAGTACTTC; CDR3aa: CASRSTSGVSYEQYF; len: 15; abundance: -; j_gene: TRBJ2-7; d_gene: TRBD2; v_gene: TRBV19
CDR3nt: TGTGCCAGCAGCTTGGACAGAAGGAACACTGAAGCTTTCTTT; CDR3aa: CASSLDRRNTEAFF; len: 14; abundance: -; j_gene: TRBJ1-1; d_gene: -; v_gene: TRBV9
CDR3nt: TGTGCCAGCCGGGCGACGGGGGGGCCGACAGATACGCAGTATTTT; CDR3aa: CASRATGGPTDTQYF; len: 15; abundance: -; j_gene: TRBJ2-3; d_gene: TRBD2; v_gene: TRBV2
CDR3nt: TGCGCCAGCAGCTTGGATTACGCCTACGAGCAGTACTTC; CDR3aa: CASSLDYAYEQYF; len: 13; abundance: -; j_gene: TRBJ2-7; d_gene: -; v_gene: TRBV5-1
CDR3nt: TGTACCAGCAGCTTAAGTTCTGGGACGTACGAGCAGTACTTC; CDR3aa: CTSSLSSGTYEQYF; len: 14; abundance: -; j_gene: TRBJ2-7; d_gene: -; v_gene: TRBV7-3
CDR3nt: TGTGCCAGCAGCTTAGCGGGCCACGGAGGCACTGAAGCTTTCTTT; CDR3aa: CASSLAGHGGTEAFF; len: 15; abundance: once; j_gene: TRBJ1-1; d_gene: -; v_gene: TRBV7-6
CDR3nt: TGTGCCATCAGTAACCCCCGACAGGACCCCTACGAGCAGTACTTC; CDR3aa: CAISNPRQDPYEQYF; len: 15; abundance: -; j_gene: TRBJ2-7; d_gene: -; v_gene: TRBV10-3
CDR3nt: TGTGCCATGGGGAGCCGGTCTCACTACGAGCAGTACTTC; CDR3aa: CAMGSRSHYEQYF; len: 13; abundance: -; j_gene: TRBJ2-7; d_gene: -; v_gene: TRBV10-3
CDR3nt: TGTGCCAGCAGCGTAGGGGGACAGGGGGTATACACCATATATTTT; CDR3aa: CASSVGGQGVYTIYF; len: 15; abundance: -; j_gene: TRBJ1-3; d_gene: TRBD1; v_gene: TRBV9
CDR3nt: TGTGCCAGCAGTTTGGAAGTAGCGGGGTATGATACGCAGTATTTT; CDR3aa: CASSLEVAGYDTQYF; len: 15; abundance: -; j_gene: TRBJ2-3; d_gene: TRBD2; v_gene: TRBV28
CDR3nt: TGTGCCAGCAGCCCGGTCGCTAGCACAGATACGCAGTATTTT; CDR3aa: CASSPVASTDTQYF; len: 14; abundance: -; j_gene: TRBJ2-3; d_gene: -; v_gene: TRBV11-3
CDR3nt: TGTGCCAGTACTACCGGGACAGGGTTGGACACTGAAGCTTTCTTT; CDR3aa: CASTTGTGLDTEAFF; len: 15; abundance: -; j_gene: TRBJ1-1; d_gene: TRBD1; v_gene: TRBV19
CDR3nt: TGTGCCAGCAGCCAGACTTATGATTCGGGCGGTCAAGAGACCCAGTACTTC; CDR3aa: CASSQTYDSGGQETQYF; len: 17; abundance: once; j_gene: TRBJ2-5; d_gene: -; v_gene: TRBV4-2
CDR3nt: TGTGCCAGTAGTATGTCCTCCGGGACAGGGGGCGAGCAGTACTTC; CDR3aa: CASSMSSGTGGEQYF; len: 15; abundance: -; j_gene: TRBJ2-7; d_gene: TRBD1; v_gene: TRBV19
CDR3nt: TGTGCCAGCAGTTTGAGCGGGGTTGGAAACACCATATATTTT; CDR3aa: CASSLSGVGNTIYF; len: 14; abundance: once; j_gene: TRBJ1-3; d_gene: -; v_gene: TRBV28
CDR3nt: TGTGCCAGCAGCTTAGGGGCTGGGGGCCAAGAGACCCAGTACTTC; CDR3aa: CASSLGAGGQETQYF; len: 15; abundance: -; j_gene: TRBJ2-5; d_gene: -; v_gene: TRBV11-2
CDR3nt: TGTGCCATCACCACCGGGGACAGCTATGGCTACACCTTC; CDR3aa: CAITTGDSYGYTF; len: 13; abundance: -; j_gene: TRBJ1-2; d_gene: TRBD1; v_gene: TRBV10-3
CDR3nt: TGTGCCAGCAGTCGCCTAGTTTGGGGCGGCACAGATACGCAGTATTTT; CDR3aa: CASSRLVWGGTDTQYF; len: 16; abundance: medium-sized; j_gene: TRBJ2-3; d_gene: -; v_gene: TRBV7-9
CDR3nt: TGTGCCAGCAGCATCGGACTAGCGGGGGGATATCTCCAAGAGACCCAGTACTTC; CDR3aa: CASSIGLAGGYLQETQYF; len: 18; abundance: -; j_gene: TRBJ2-5; d_gene: TRBD2; v_gene: TRBV11-2
CDR3nt: TGTGCCAGCAGTTCGACTTTACAGGGGAGGAATTCACCCCTCCACTTT; CDR3aa: CASSSTLQGRNSPLHF; len: 16; abundance: -; j_gene: TRBJ1-6; d_gene: TRBD1; v_gene: TRBV6-5
CDR3nt: TGTGCCAGCAGCACGTGGCGGGGAGGGAGGACCACTGAAGCTTTCTTT; CDR3aa: CASSTWRGGRTTEAFF; len: 16; abundance: -; j_gene: TRBJ1-1; d_gene: -; v_gene: TRBV5-6
CDR3nt: TGTGCCATCTATTCCACAGAACTGGAGACCCAGTACTTC; CDR3aa: CAIYSTELETQYF; len: 13; abundance: -; j_gene: TRBJ2-5; d_gene: -; v_gene: TRBV25-1
CDR3nt: TGTGCCAGTAGTAGTCGGAGGGGATTCAATCAGCCCCAGCATTTT; CDR3aa: CASSSRRGFNQPQHF; len: 15; abundance: once; j_gene: TRBJ1-5; d_gene: -; v_gene: TRBV19
CDR3nt: TGTGCCAGCAGCCCGACTAGGGGGTTCTCCTACGAGCAGTACTTC; CDR3aa: CASSPTRGFSYEQYF; len: 15; abundance: -; j_gene: TRBJ2-7; d_gene: -; v_gene: TRBV11-2
CDR3nt: TGTGCCACTGAGGAAGATCAGGGGGGGACCCAGTACTTC; CDR3aa: CATEEDQGGTQYF; len: 13; abundance: -; j_gene: TRBJ2-5; d_gene: -; v_gene: TRBV2
CDR3nt: TGTGCCAGCAGCCCGCAGCGGGGGGGCATGGAGACCCAGTACTTC; CDR3aa: CASSPQRGGMETQYF; len: 15; abundance: -; j_gene: TRBJ2-5; d_gene: TRBD2; v_gene: TRBV7-2